This T cell receptor beta chain came from a study of T cell responses to AZD1222 COVID-19 vaccine. Whole-study findings and limits: Of spike-specific TCRs, nearly half reportedly target regions left unmutated in variants. Two AZD1222 doses significantly raised spike-specific TCR breadth and depth over controls.

The ends lost 9 bases at V and 0 bases at J; junction bases unmatched: 1. Germline V CDR1 and CDR2: LNHDA, SQIVND (reference sequence). This CDR3 comprises 13 residues. TCRdb's copy holds only in-frame clones and misses some; the assay was immunoSEQ multiplex PCR. Of roughly 28,000 clones listed, roughly 89% were seen once; the top ten hold around 1.4%. As concerns this clone: Its antigen is not identified.

Sequencing used peripheral blood, obtained on day 0 of AZD1222 vaccination. This chain connects TRBV19 to TRBJ2-3; 9 nucleotides agree with TRBD1. This TCR was recovered from an adult in good health. The chain's CDR3 is CASGTGSTDTQYF. The DNA for the CDR3 is TGTGCCAGCGGGACAGGGAGCACAGATACGCAGTATTTT.